This T cell receptor beta chain comes out of a study of OX40 agonist ivuxolimab in advanced cancers. Study at large: Males comprised roughly four fifths of the group, whose mean age was approximately 60 years (range 23 to 79). Study-level results: Dosing at 0.1 to 3.0 mg/kg was accompanied by clonal expansion of CD4+ and CD8+ blood T cells by week 6.

The CDR3 has 12 amino acids. Germline loops: CDR1 SGHVS, CDR2 FQNEAQ. V gave up 5 bases and J gave up 11 bases, with 15 bases separating them. Comments on this clone: Its specificity is not known.

Only in-frame clones appear in the TCRdb table, and some are missing; sequencing was by immunoSEQ multiplex PCR. The sample yields 55,000 to 95,000 clones, 85% to 90% seen once. Autoimmune disease history or systemic immunosuppression was exclusionary. The J gene is TRBJ1-1, the V gene TRBV7-8; D is unresolved. Sequenced here: CD4+ or CD8+ T cells sorted from blood, sampled in a trial of the OX40 agonist ivuxolimab. This TCR derives from an adult with an advanced solid tumor such as melanoma, head and neck, liver or kidney cancer. CDR3 DNA: TGTGCCAGCAGCCAATGGGAGGACGAGGCTTTCTTT. It translates to CASSQWEDEAFF.